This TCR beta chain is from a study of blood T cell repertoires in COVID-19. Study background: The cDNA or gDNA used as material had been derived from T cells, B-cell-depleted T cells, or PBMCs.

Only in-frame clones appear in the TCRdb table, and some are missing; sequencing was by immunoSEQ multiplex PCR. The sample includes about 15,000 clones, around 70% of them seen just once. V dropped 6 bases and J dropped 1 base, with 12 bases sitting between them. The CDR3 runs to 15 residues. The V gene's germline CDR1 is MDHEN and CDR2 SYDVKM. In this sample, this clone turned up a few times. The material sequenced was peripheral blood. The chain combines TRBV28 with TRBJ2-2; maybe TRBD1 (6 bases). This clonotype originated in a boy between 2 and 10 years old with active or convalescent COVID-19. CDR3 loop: CASRTGNLNTGELFF. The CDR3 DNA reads TGTGCCAGCAGAACAGGGAACCTGAACACCGGGGAGCTGTTTTTT.